This passage covers 32 T cell receptor beta chains from one sample sequenced in a study of blood T cell repertoires in COVID-19. Libraries were prepared by immunoSEQ multiplex PCR; TCRdb keeps only in-frame clonotypes and omits some of them. Of approximately 270,000 clones in the sample, about 90% were seen once. The sequencing input was PBMCs or T cells enriched from blood (not recorded which). Receptors originate from a woman aged 55 to 70 who had recovered from COVID-19.

The V call is TRBV7-9, the J call TRBJ2-5; 9 bases fit TRBD2. There are 15 residues in the CDR3. The junction had 5 bases not matched to a gene; V was cut back by 1 base and J by 5 bases. Germline V gives CDR1 SEHNR, CDR2 FQNEAQ (reference sequence). This CDR3 is CASSLGGTSRETQYF. CDR3 nucleotide sequence: TGTGCCAGCAGCTTAGGTGGGACTAGCCGTGAGACCCAGTACTTC.

This clone was detected only once. The chain links TRBV4-1 to TRBJ2-2; 9 bases map to TRBD1. The CDR3 spans 15 residues. Germline V gene data show CDR1 as MGHRA and CDR2 as YSYEKL. V dropped 4 bases and J dropped 5; count of bases not matched to a gene: 5. CDR3 sequence (DNA): TGCGCCAGCAGCCCGGGACAGGGAAGAACCGGGGAGCTGTTTTTT. It specifies CASSPGQGRTGELFF.

CDR3 sequence reads: CASSLGQGAGNTIYF. In nucleotides, the CDR3 is TGTGCCAGCAGTCTAGGACAGGGCGCCGGAAACACCATATATTTT. The chain couples TRBV2 to TRBJ1-3; TRBD1 agrees at 8 bases. The CDR3 is made up of 15 amino acids. The germline V gene has CDR1 SNHLY and CDR2 FYNNEI. The J segment lost 4 bases and the V segment lost 5 bases, leaving 7 bases of the junction unmatched.

This clone was counted a single time. The chain joins TRBV5-1 to TRBJ1-1, with D possibly matching TRBD1 (5 bases). CDR3 length: 12 residues. Germline CDR1 and CDR2: SGHRS and YFSETQ. The V gene lost 7 bases and the J gene lost 5 bases, with 12 bases spanning the gap. The CDR3 is CASSGGFTEAFF. In DNA, the CDR3 is TGCGCCAGCTCCGGGGGGTTTACTGAAGCTTTCTTT. The variable domain in full, with the rest retrieved from reference TRBV5-1 and TRBJ1-1, is KAGVTQTPRYLIKTRGQQVTLSCSPISGHRSVSWYQQTPGQGLQFLFEYFSETQRNKGNFPGRFSGRQFSNSRSEMNVSTLELGDSALYLCASSGGFTEAFFGQGTRLTVV.

This chain connects TRBV7-9 to TRBJ1-5; the D gene is possibly TRBD1 (5 bases). CDR1 and CDR2 (germline): SEHNR, FQNEAQ (reference sequence). The V and J ends lost 1 base and 6 bases respectively, with 13 bases between them. The CDR3 has 15 amino acids. CDR3 sequence (DNA): TGTGCCAGCAGCTTAGGACCCAGGGATAGTCAGCCCCAGCATTTT. Translated, it gives CASSLGPRDSQPQHF. The full variable domain, its missing parts supplied by reference TRBV7-9 and TRBJ1-5, is DTGVSQNPRHKITKRGQNVTFRCDPISEHNRLYWYRQTLGQGPEFLTYFQNEAQLEKSRLLSDRFSAERPKGSFSTLEIQRTEQGDSAMYLCASSLGPRDSQPQHFGDGTRLSIL.

The rearrangement links TRBV9 to TRBJ1-1, with TRBD1 identical over 10 bases. Germline V gene sequence: CDR1 SGDLS, CDR2 YYNGEE. The V gene end was trimmed by 4 bases and the J gene end by 1 base; junction bases not matched to a gene: 7. The CDR3 has 16 amino acids. The chain's CDR3 is CASSPRQGAANTEAFF. DNA for the CDR3: TGTGCCAGCAGCCCGAGACAGGGGGCGGCGAACACTGAAGCTTTCTTT.

The chain employs TRBV6-1 and TRBJ2-3; 10 bases match TRBD2. This CDR3 has 16 amino acids. J gave up 1 base and V 2 bases, and 3 bases lay outside the gene matches. Germline V lookup: CDR1 MNHNS, CDR2 SASEGT. DNA of the CDR3: TGTGCCAGCAGTGAAAGAGCGGGAGGGCGCACAGATACGCAGTATTTT. Protein product: CASSERAGGRTDTQYF.

The CDR3 here is CASRTGVNEQFF. The CDR3 nucleotides are TGTGCCAGTAGAACAGGGGTCAATGAGCAGTTCTTC. J is TRBJ2-1 and V is TRBV19; TRBD1 agrees at 7 bases. Per the germline V gene, CDR1 is LNHDA and CDR2 is SQIVND (reference sequence). This CDR3 comprises 12 residues. V dropped 6 bases and J dropped 6; count of bases not matched to a gene: 2.

The J gene is TRBJ2-1, the V gene TRBV24-1; the match to TRBD2 covers 9 bases. V dropped 4 bases and J dropped 8; count of bases not matched to a gene: 11. The CDR3 loop spans 16 amino acids. Germline lookup yields CDR1 KGHDR and CDR2 SFDVKD. The DNA of the CDR3 is TGTGCCACCAGTGACCCACTGGCGGGAGGGTTGTATGAGCAGTTCTTC. This encodes CATSDPLAGGLYEQFF.

Notes on this clone: One end of the junction fails to match germline, which may point to a read error. V and J are TRBV12-3 or TRBV12-4 and TRBJ1-1, with TRBD1 identical over 7 bases. The CDR3 contains 12 residues. As DNA, the CDR3 is TGTGCCAGCAGTTTATACCAGGGGGAAAGAGTCTTT. Protein: CASSLYQGERVF.

This chain uses TRBV7-2 with TRBJ2-6; a possible D gene is TRBD2 (5 bases). Germline CDR1 is SGHTA and CDR2 is FQGNSA. V lost 2 bases and J lost 13, with 15 bases in between. The CDR3 is 14 residues long. The CDR3 protein is CASSLYGILRVLTF. CDR3 coding DNA: TGTGCCAGCAGCTTATACGGGATACTCAGGGTCCTGACTTTC.

About this clone: The identical CDR3 is also encoded by other nucleotide sequences in the sample. The chain employs TRBV30 and TRBJ1-5, with TRBD1 identical over 9 bases. The germline V gene encodes CDR1 GTSNPN and CDR2 SVGIG (reference sequence). This CDR3 comprises 14 residues. After removal of 1 base from V and 2 bases from J, the junction contained 0 bases not matched to a gene. In DNA form, the CDR3 reads TGTGCCTGGAGTGGACAGGGGGGCAATCAGCCCCAGCATTTT. This translates into CAWSGQGGNQPQHF.

This sequence joins TRBV29-1 and TRBJ2-3, with a weak D call TRBD1 (5 bases). The CDR3 is 13 amino acids. Germline-derived CDR1 and CDR2 are SQVTM and ANQGSEA. The ends were cut back, 7 bases at V and 8 bases at J, with 19 bases in the middle. The CDR3 bases are TGCAGCGCCCTAGGGGCAGAAGCAAGTACGCAGTATTTT. Protein: CSALGAEASTQYF.

The CDR3 is CASSRPGTGATQYF. In nucleotides, the CDR3 is TGCGCCAGCAGTAGACCGGGGACAGGAGCTACGCAGTATTTT. This chain joins TRBV10-1 and TRBJ2-3; TRBD1 aligns across 8 bases. In germline, CDR1 is WNHNN, CDR2 SYGVQD (reference sequence). This CDR3 has 14 amino acids. V was pared by 5 bases and J by 8 bases, with 9 bases of the junction left unmatched.

V gene TRBV24-1 combines with J gene TRBJ2-5; weak D call: TRBD2 (5 bases). The germline V gene has CDR1 KGHDR and CDR2 SFDVKD. The CDR3 sequence is 14 residues long. V was pared by 4 bases and J by 5 bases, with 13 bases between. CDR3 sequence reads: CATSESTSLETQYF. DNA for the CDR3: TGTGCCACCAGTGAGTCTACTAGTCTGGAGACCCAGTACTTC.

The chain carries TRBV2 and TRBJ1-6; D call uncertain. Per germline, CDR1 SNHLY and CDR2 FYNNEI. V lost 1 base, J lost 4 bases, and 8 bases lay in between. This CDR3 has 15 amino acids. The CDR3 region has the DNA TGTGCCAGCAGTGAAGGACATTCGTATAATTCACCCCTCCACTTT. Translating gives CASSEGHSYNSPLHF.

J is TRBJ2-5 and V is TRBV7-3; 7 nucleotides match TRBD1. The germline gives CDR1 SGHTA, CDR2 FQGTGA. The CDR3 is 15 residues long. The V segment lost 0 bases and the J segment 4 bases; nucleotides outside the gene matches: 5. The CDR3 region has the DNA TGTGCCAGCAGCTTAACGGGACAGTGGGGAGAGACCCAGTACTTC. Translating gives CASSLTGQWGETQYF. The variable domain in full, with the rest retrieved from reference TRBV7-3 and TRBJ2-5, is GAGVSQTPSNKVTEKGKYVELRCDPISGHTALYWYRQSLGQGPEFLIYFQGTGAADDSGLPNDRFFAVRPEGSVSTLKIQRTERGDSAVYLCASSLTGQWGETQYFGPGTRLLVL.

V is TRBV15 and J is TRBJ2-5; D perhaps matches TRBD2 (5 bases). Per the germline V gene, CDR1 is LNHNV and CDR2 is YYDKDF (reference sequence). Trimming left V 0 bases short and J 0 bases short, with 11 bases between. The CDR3 is made up of 16 amino acids. CDR3 DNA sequence: TGTGCCACCAGCAGAGATAAGCGGTTGTACCAAGAGACCCAGTACTTC. This codes for CATSRDKRLYQETQYF.

The V and J genes are TRBV30 and TRBJ2-7; TRBD2 is a possible D gene (5 bases). The CDR3 runs 10 residues. Germline lookup yields CDR1 GTSNPN and CDR2 SVGIG (reference sequence). Deletions cut 5 bases from V and 4 bases from J, with 6 bases between. This chain's CDR3 is CAWGSYEQYF. CDR3 in DNA: TGTGCCTGGGGGAGTTACGAGCAGTACTTC.

The chain couples TRBV12-3 or TRBV12-4 to TRBJ2-2; D perhaps matches TRBD2 (6 bases). The CDR3 has 13 residues. Trimming took 6 bases from V and 7 from J, leaving 12 bases between them. Here the CDR3 DNA reads TGTGCCAGCAGCTTCGGGGGTTTCGGGGAGCTGTTTTTT. Translated: CASSFGGFGELFF.

This clone was recorded only once. J is TRBJ1-1 and V is TRBV7-9; D might be TRBD1 (5 bases). Germline CDR1 is SEHNR and CDR2 is FQNEAQ (reference sequence). Trimming took off 5 bases at V and 3 bases at J, with 7 bases between the two ends. The CDR3 has 12 amino acids. The CDR3 DNA follows: TGTGCCAGCAGCGGGGGGTACACTGAAGCTTTCTTT. Protein: CASSGGYTEAFF.

The genes are TRBV5-6 and TRBJ1-3; no definite D call. The V and J ends lost 0 bases and 4 bases respectively, with 8 bases between them. Germline CDR1 and CDR2: SGHDT and YYEEEE. The CDR3 is 14 amino acids. CDR3 loop: CASSLGGGGNTIYF. The CDR3 DNA reads TGTGCCAGCAGCTTGGGTGGCGGAGGAAACACCATATATTTT.

The chain employs TRBV19 and TRBJ2-7, with TRBD1 as a possible D gene (6 bases). This CDR3 region has 13 residues. The V end lost 4 bases, the J end lost 3 bases, and 10 bases lay between the germline ends. The germline V gene encodes CDR1 LNHDA and CDR2 SQIVND (reference sequence). The CDR3 nucleotides read TGTGCCAGTAGTACGGCAGGGGACTACGAGCAGTACTTC. Translating gives CASSTAGDYEQYF. The full variable domain, in which reference TRBV19 and TRBJ2-7 provide the parts outside the CDR3, is DGGITQSPKYLFRKEGQNVTLSCEQNLNHDAMYWYRQDPGQGLRLIYYSQIVNDFQKGDIAEGYSVSREKKESFPLTVTSAQKNPTAFYLCASSTAGDYEQYFGPGTRLTVT.

This chain links TRBV5-1 with TRBJ1-3, with TRBD1 identical over 8 bases. Germline loops: CDR1 SGHRS, CDR2 YFSETQ. The CDR3 is made up of 15 amino acids. Trimming took 5 bases from V and 4 from J; bases not matched to a gene: 8. This CDR3 reads CASRPDRATGNTIYF. DNA of the CDR3: TGCGCCAGCAGACCGGACAGGGCTACCGGAAACACCATATATTTT. The variable domain in full, completed from reference TRBV5-1 and TRBJ1-3, reads KAGVTQTPRYLIKTRGQQVTLSCSPISGHRSVSWYQQTPGQGLQFLFEYFSETQRNKGNFPGRFSGRQFSNSRSEMNVSTLELGDSALYLCASRPDRATGNTIYFGEGSWLTVV.

V usage is TRBV27 and J usage is TRBJ1-2; 8 bases match TRBD1. This CDR3 is 12 amino acids long. CDR1 and CDR2 (germline): MNHEY, SMNVEV (reference sequence). After removal of 3 bases from V and 8 bases from J, the junction contained 2 bases not matched to a gene. DNA of the CDR3: TGTGCCAGCAGTTTGACAGGGGACGGCTACACCTTC. This encodes CASSLTGDGYTF.

This rearrangement joins TRBV5-1 to TRBJ2-3, with TRBD1 matching over 9 bases. The CDR3 is 15 amino acids. Germline values: CDR1 SGHRS, CDR2 YFSETQ. The V segment lost 0 bases and the J segment 3 bases; nucleotides outside the gene matches: 2. In nucleotides, the CDR3 is TGCGCCAGCAGCTTGGTTGGGACAGGGACAGATACGCAGTATTTT. Protein: CASSLVGTGTDTQYF. Looking up the rest from reference TRBV5-1 and TRBJ2-3 gives the full variable domain: KAGVTQTPRYLIKTRGQQVTLSCSPISGHRSVSWYQQTPGQGLQFLFEYFSETQRNKGNFPGRFSGRQFSNSRSEMNVSTLELGDSALYLCASSLVGTGTDTQYFGPGTRLTVL.

This rearrangement joins TRBV28 to TRBJ1-2; 10 positions agree with TRBD1. The ends lost 6 bases at V and 5 bases at J; junction bases unmatched: 12. CDR3 length: 16 amino acids. The germline CDR1 and CDR2 sequences are MDHEN and SYDVKM. The CDR3 sequence: CASSNLPGQGEYGYTF. CDR3 DNA sequence: TGTGCCAGCAGCAACCTGCCAGGACAGGGGGAATATGGCTACACCTTC.

The gene calls are TRBV30 and TRBJ2-7, with D possibly being TRBD2 (5 bases). The CDR3 has 12 residues. With 3 bases removed from V and 4 bases from J, the gap between germline ends came to 10 bases. The germline V gene encodes CDR1 GTSNPN and CDR2 SVGIG (reference sequence). In nucleotides, the CDR3 is TGTGCCTGGAGGCTAGCCGGGTACGAGCAGTACTTC. Its translation: CAWRLAGYEQYF.

This clone was observed a single time. The chain recombines TRBV19 with TRBJ2-3; 7 nucleotides align to TRBD2. V lost 3 bases to trimming and J lost 9 bases; unmatched junction nucleotides: 9. From germline, CDR1 is LNHDA and CDR2 SQIVND (reference sequence). CDR3 size: 14 residues. CDR3 DNA sequence: TGTGCCAGTAGTATTAACCCAGAGGGAGGGACGCAGTATTTT. It translates to CASSINPEGGTQYF.

The CDR3 loop is CASSEALQGGYEQYF. In DNA form, the CDR3 reads TGTGCCAGCAGTGAAGCGCTTCAGGGAGGCTACGAGCAGTACTTC. This sequence joins TRBV2 and TRBJ2-7; the D gene is possibly TRBD2 (6 bases). Per germline, CDR1 SNHLY and CDR2 FYNNEI. The CDR3 totals 15 residues. V lost 0 bases and J 3 bases, leaving 12 bases between the germline ends.

This rearrangement joins TRBV29-1 to TRBJ2-1, with 8 bases lining up with TRBD2. The V gene end was trimmed by 7 bases and the J gene end by 1 base; junction bases not matched to a gene: 9. Germline V gene lookup returns CDR1 SQVTM and CDR2 ANQGSEA. CDR3 length: 15 residues. The CDR3 coding sequence is TGCAGCGCCGCCAGACTAGCGAGTTCCTACAATGAGCAGTTCTTC. Amino acids: CSAARLASSYNEQFF.

This chain joins TRBV7-3 and TRBJ1-1; TRBD1 aligns across 9 bases. Germline V gene sequence: CDR1 SGHTA, CDR2 FQGTGA. The CDR3 length is 13 residues. Trimming removed 5 bases from V and 4 bases from J; junction bases left unmatched: 2. The CDR3 region has the DNA TGTGCCAGCAGCGAGACAGGGGGCACTGAAGCTTTCTTT. This sequence encodes CASSETGGTEAFF.